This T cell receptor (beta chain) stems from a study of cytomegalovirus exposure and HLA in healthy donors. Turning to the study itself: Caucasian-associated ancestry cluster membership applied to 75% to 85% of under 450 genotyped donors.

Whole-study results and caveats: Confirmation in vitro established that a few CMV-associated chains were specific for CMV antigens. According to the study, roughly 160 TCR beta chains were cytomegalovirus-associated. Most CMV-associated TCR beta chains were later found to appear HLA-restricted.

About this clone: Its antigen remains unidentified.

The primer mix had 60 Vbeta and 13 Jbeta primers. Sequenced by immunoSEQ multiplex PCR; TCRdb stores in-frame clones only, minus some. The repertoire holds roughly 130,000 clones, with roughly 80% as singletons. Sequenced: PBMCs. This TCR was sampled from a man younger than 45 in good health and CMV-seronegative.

CDR3 region: CSVAGLGSGYTF. The CDR3 DNA follows: TGCAGCGTTGCCGGGTTGGGGAGTGGCTACACCTTC. This chain joins TRBV29-1 and TRBJ1-2; D not resolved. V lost 4 bases, J lost 7 bases, and 13 bases lay in between. Germline V CDR1 and CDR2: SQVTM, ANQGSEA. The CDR3 has 12 residues.